This T cell receptor (beta chain) stems from a study of cytomegalovirus exposure and HLA in healthy donors. Details on this clone: The antigen remains undetermined.

Whole-study results and caveats: The classifier, whose performance was assessed in both the original and validation cohorts, reportedly diagnosed cytomegalovirus status with high specificity and sensitivity.

Some clones are missing from TCRdb's copy, which holds only in-frame ones; the method was immunoSEQ multiplex PCR. This table has roughly 280,000 clones, just over 85% appearing once. V was shortened by 5 bases and J by 11 bases, with 13 bases between the two germline ends. The germline CDR1 and CDR2 sequences are SEHNR and FQNEAQ (reference sequence). The CDR3 contains 12 residues. The specimen sequenced was PBMCs. The TCR sequence derives from a woman between 18 and 29 years old in good health and CMV-seronegative. J is TRBJ1-5 and V is TRBV7-9; a possible D gene is TRBD1 (6 bases). The CDR3 is CASSLRDMAQHF. In nucleotides, the CDR3 is TGTGCCAGCAGCCTGAGGGACATGGCCCAGCATTTT.